This entry lists 26 T cell receptor beta chains sequenced from one sample in a study of blood T cell repertoires in COVID-19. Measured with immunoSEQ multiplex PCR; TCRdb has only the in-frame clones, and not every one. The top ten hold about a tenth of the sample, which has approximately 330,000 clones, over 85% seen once. Input material: PBMCs or T cells enriched from blood (not recorded which). The receptors derive from a woman aged 25 to 39 who had recovered from COVID-19.

This sequence joins TRBV9 and TRBJ1-1; 7 bases match TRBD1. The CDR3 spans 14 residues. Per germline, CDR1 SGDLS and CDR2 YYNGEE. V shed 0 bases, J shed 4 bases, and the junction held 3 bases outside the gene matches. CDR3 sequence: CASSVGSGGTEAFF. Here the CDR3 DNA reads TGTGCCAGCAGCGTAGGTTCAGGGGGCACTGAAGCTTTCTTT.

The chain employs TRBV4-2 and TRBJ1-2; TRBD1 matches at 9 bases. CDR1 is LGHNA, CDR2 YNFKEQ, per germline. V gave up 3 bases and J gave up 2 bases; unmatched junction bases: 4. CDR3 size: 15 residues. The CDR3 DNA reads as TGTGCCAGCAGCCAGGGACAGGGCCTCAACTATGGCTACACCTTC. Its protein is CASSQGQGLNYGYTF.

The V and J genes are TRBV19 and TRBJ2-1; D possibly corresponds to TRBD2 (6 bases). This CDR3 contains 14 residues. The V and J ends lost 6 bases and 1 base respectively, with 10 bases between them. Per the germline V gene, CDR1 is LNHDA and CDR2 is SQIVND (reference sequence). The CDR3 protein is CASREGRSYNEQFF. CDR3 DNA: TGTGCCAGTAGGGAGGGGCGTTCCTACAATGAGCAGTTCTTC.

This clone was counted once. The V gene is TRBV29-1, the J gene TRBJ2-1, with 8 nucleotides matching TRBD2. The CDR3 extends over 16 amino acids. CDR1 and CDR2 (germline): SQVTM, ANQGSEA. In DNA, the CDR3 is TGCTCCCACGGCGCGGGAGGCCTAACCCACTACAATGAGCAGTTCTTC. It is translated as CSHGAGGLTHYNEQFF.

This clone has just one count. The rearrangement joins TRBV6-2 or TRBV6-3 to TRBJ2-7; TRBD2 agrees at 9 bases. V dropped 4 bases and J dropped 5; count of bases not matched to a gene: 9. Germline V lookup: CDR1 MNHEY, CDR2 SVGEGT. The CDR3 is made up of 15 amino acids. CDR3 sequence: CASSSNSGRRNEQYF. For the CDR3, the DNA is TGTGCCAGCAGTTCGAATAGCGGGAGACGTAACGAGCAGTACTTC.

The rearrangement joins TRBV2 to TRBJ2-2, with TRBD2 matching 7 bases. Germline CDR1 reads SNHLY; CDR2 reads FYNNEI. After removal of 4 bases from V and 4 bases from J, the junction contained 0 bases not matched to a gene. The CDR3 contains 13 residues. The CDR3 is CASSGTSTGELFF. CDR3 DNA sequence: TGTGCCAGCAGTGGGACTAGCACCGGGGAGCTGTTTTTT.

The chain recombines TRBV2 with TRBJ1-2; 7 nucleotides align to TRBD1. CDR1 and CDR2 (germline): SNHLY, FYNNEI. This CDR3 has 15 residues. After removal of 1 base from V and 1 base from J, the junction contained 3 bases not matched to a gene. For the CDR3, the DNA is TGTGCCAGCAGTGAAGGACAGGGCCTTAACTATGGCTACACCTTC. Residues: CASSEGQGLNYGYTF. The variable domain in full, with the rest retrieved from reference TRBV2 and TRBJ1-2, is EPEVTQTPSHQVTQMGQEVILRCVPISNHLYFYWYRQILGQKVEFLVSFYNNEISEKSEIFDDQFSVERPDGSNFTLKIRSTKLEDSAMYFCASSEGQGLNYGYTFGSGTRLTVV.

This rearrangement joins TRBV6-1 to TRBJ1-1; maybe TRBD1 (6 bases). This CDR3 region has 16 residues. Trimming pared 3 bases from V and 0 bases from J, leaving 14 bases between. The V gene's germline CDR1 is MNHNS and CDR2 SASEGT. The CDR3 loop reads CASSDPTTGMNTEAFF. The CDR3 coding sequence is TGTGCCAGCAGTGACCCGACGACAGGCATGAACACTGAAGCTTTCTTT.

This rearrangement joins TRBV27 to TRBJ2-1, with 8 bases that match TRBD1. CDR1 and CDR2 from the germline V gene are MNHEY and SMNVEV (reference sequence). V shed 8 bases and J 10 bases; nucleotides not matched to a gene: 25. There are 18 residues in the CDR3. The CDR3 here is CASHPVTGVWWEFSEQFF. CDR3 in DNA: TGTGCCAGCCACCCGGTGACAGGGGTTTGGTGGGAGTTCTCCGAGCAGTTCTTC.

The chain carries TRBV27 and TRBJ1-5; 9 bases match TRBD1. Germline V gene lookup returns CDR1 MNHEY and CDR2 SMNVEV (reference sequence). With V trimmed by 5 bases and J by 5 bases, 10 bases remained unmatched. This CDR3 comprises 16 residues. CDR3 DNA sequence: TGTGCCAGCAGTACCTATACGGACAGGGGACATCAGCCCCAGCATTTT. Amino acids: CASSTYTDRGHQPQHF.

J is TRBJ1-2 and V is TRBV28; 11 nucleotides match TRBD1. This CDR3 spans 13 amino acids. Looked up from germline, CDR1 is MDHEN and CDR2 is SYDVKM. V was clipped by 7 bases and J by 6 bases; unmatched bases: 4. The CDR3 spells CASTQDRGHGYTF. The CDR3 nucleotides read TGTGCCAGCACCCAGGACAGGGGGCATGGCTACACCTTC.

The chain is built from TRBV6-5 and TRBJ2-7; 8 bases align to TRBD1. The CDR3 has 14 amino acids. Germline V lookup: CDR1 MNHEY, CDR2 SVGAGI. The ends lost 2 bases at V and 5 bases at J; junction bases unmatched: 5. Here the CDR3 reads CASSYDRGAHEQYF. DNA of the CDR3: TGTGCCAGCAGTTACGACAGGGGAGCCCACGAGCAGTACTTC.

V is TRBV18 and J is TRBJ1-2; 8 nucleotides agree with TRBD1. CDR1 is KGHSH and CDR2 is LQKENI in the germline V gene. V shed 10 bases and J 5 bases; nucleotides not matched to a gene: 15. There are 15 residues in the CDR3. The CDR3 spells CATPTGTGLGYGYTF. For the CDR3, the DNA is TGTGCCACCCCAACCGGGACAGGCCTTGGGTATGGCTACACCTTC.

The gene calls are TRBV23-1 and TRBJ1-5; no clear D. TRBV23-1 is an ORF for which the function is uncertain. Trimming removed 10 bases at V and 0 bases at J, with 19 bases between. The length of the CDR3 is 16 residues. This CDR3 reads CANPPRETGSNQPQHF. The CDR3 region has the DNA TGCGCCAACCCCCCCCGGGAAACTGGTAGCAATCAGCCCCAGCATTTT.

Note on this clone: The same CDR3 is also encoded by other DNA sequences in this sample. The rearrangement joins TRBV6-5 to TRBJ1-2; D is unclear. The length of the CDR3 is 15 residues. V was shortened by 0 bases and J by 5 bases, with 13 bases between the two germline ends. CDR1 is MNHEY and CDR2 is SVGAGI in the germline V gene. The CDR3 is CASSYSGGEGYGYTF. CDR3 sequence (DNA): TGTGCCAGCAGTTACTCAGGCGGGGAAGGGTATGGCTACACCTTC.

The chain links TRBV27 to TRBJ1-5; possible D gene TRBD1, 6 bases. The germline gives CDR1 MNHEY, CDR2 SMNVEV (reference sequence). V was trimmed by 4 bases and J by 7 bases, leaving 20 bases between them. This CDR3 spans 16 amino acids. The CDR3 is CASSWEGTPGKQPQHF. For the CDR3, the DNA is TGTGCCAGCAGTTGGGAGGGGACACCCGGTAAACAGCCCCAGCATTTT.

The rearrangement joins TRBV7-6 to TRBJ2-3; TRBD2 agrees at 7 bases. Germline CDR1 is SGHVS and CDR2 is FNYEAQ. V trimming: 1 base; J trimming: 4 bases; junction bases outside the gene matches: 14. This CDR3 spans 18 amino acids. CDR3 in DNA: TGTGCCAGCAGCTTAGTGGCGGGAGACCGTACTCTCGCAGATACGCAGTATTTT. Translated, it gives CASSLVAGDRTLADTQYF.

V gene TRBV7-6 combines with J gene TRBJ2-3; 11 bases agree with TRBD1. The J segment lost 4 bases and the V segment lost 4 bases, leaving 4 bases of the junction unmatched. The CDR3 contains 15 residues. Looked up from germline, CDR1 is SGHVS and CDR2 is FNYEAQ. The CDR3 nucleotides read TGTGCCAGCAGCTCAGCGGGACAGGGGGCAGATACGCAGTATTTT. It encodes CASSSAGQGADTQYF.

This chain links TRBV7-6 with TRBJ2-3, with 9 bases fitting TRBD1. The CDR3 is 14 residues long. Unmatched junction bases numbered 5, after V lost 5 bases and J lost 5 bases. Per the germline V gene, CDR1 is SGHVS and CDR2 is FNYEAQ. The CDR3 is CASSGQGTGDTQYF. CDR3 sequence (DNA): TGTGCCAGCAGCGGACAGGGGACGGGAGATACGCAGTATTTT.

The V call is TRBV19, the J call TRBJ1-1; the D is unclear. CDR1 is LNHDA and CDR2 is SQIVND in the germline V gene (reference sequence). V lost 3 bases to trimming and J lost 1 base, with 6 bases between them. CDR3 length: 13 residues. CDR3 nucleotide sequence: TGTGCCAGTAGTATTCTTTGGAACACTGAAGCTTTCTTT. Protein sequence: CASSILWNTEAFF. Based on the CDR3 plus reference TRBV19 and TRBJ1-1, the full variable domain is DGGITQSPKYLFRKEGQNVTLSCEQNLNHDAMYWYRQDPGQGLRLIYYSQIVNDFQKGDIAEGYSVSREKKESFPLTVTSAQKNPTAFYLCASSILWNTEAFFGQGTRLTVV.

This chain's CDR3 is CSVGEQGDYGYTF. CDR3 nucleotide sequence: TGCAGCGTGGGAGAACAGGGGGACTATGGCTACACCTTC. V gene TRBV29-1 combines with J gene TRBJ1-2; 8 positions match TRBD1. In germline, CDR1 is SQVTM, CDR2 ANQGSEA. This CDR3 contains 13 residues. The V and J ends lost 6 bases and 3 bases, in that order; junction bases with no gene match: 6.

The rearrangement joins TRBV6-5 to TRBJ1-5, with D maybe TRBD1 (5 bases). The V end was cut by 7 bases, the J end by 8 bases, with 12 bases between. The CDR3 runs to 12 residues. Germline V gene sequence: CDR1 MNHEY, CDR2 SVGAGI. This chain's CDR3 is CASTLGVEPQHF. CDR3 nucleotide sequence: TGTGCCAGCACCCTAGGGGTAGAGCCCCAGCATTTT.

This chain connects TRBV7-2 to TRBJ1-2; D might be TRBD1 (6 bases). In germline, CDR1 is SGHTA, CDR2 FQGNSA. This CDR3 is built from 14 residues. V lost 4 bases and J 4 bases, leaving 13 bases between the germline ends. CDR3 in DNA: TGTGCCAGCAGCTCCCAGGGGTTTCTCTATGGCTACACCTTC. Translated, it gives CASSSQGFLYGYTF.

The CDR3: CATQRTGEKLFF. CDR3 sequence (DNA): TGTGCCACCCAAAGAACAGGGGAAAAACTGTTTTTT. The chain joins TRBV19 to TRBJ1-4; maybe TRBD1 (6 bases). Germline V gene data show CDR1 as LNHDA and CDR2 as SQIVND (reference sequence). Trimming left V 10 bases short and J 8 bases short, with 14 bases between. The CDR3 is 12 residues long.

The chain joins TRBV11-3 to TRBJ2-1; no definite D call. The V gene lost 0 bases and the J gene lost 1 base, with 4 bases spanning the gap. The CDR3 runs 14 residues. Germline assignment: CDR1 SGHNT and CDR2 YENEEA. DNA for the CDR3: TGTGCCAGCAGCTTAGACTATTCCTACAATGAGCAGTTCTTC. Translated: CASSLDYSYNEQFF.

The chain recombines TRBV19 with TRBJ2-4; 7 bases agree with TRBD1. Germline lookup yields CDR1 LNHDA and CDR2 SQIVND (reference sequence). The CDR3 extends over 15 amino acids. V trimming: 5 bases; J trimming: 4 bases; junction bases outside the gene matches: 8. CDR3 sequence (DNA): TGTGCCAGTAGTTCCGCACCGGGACAGAAAAACATTCAGTACTTC. Its translation is CASSSAPGQKNIQYF. The variable domain in full, with the rest retrieved from reference TRBV19 and TRBJ2-4, is DGGITQSPKYLFRKEGQNVTLSCEQNLNHDAMYWYRQDPGQGLRLIYYSQIVNDFQKGDIAEGYSVSREKKESFPLTVTSAQKNPTAFYLCASSSAPGQKNIQYFGAGTRLSVL.